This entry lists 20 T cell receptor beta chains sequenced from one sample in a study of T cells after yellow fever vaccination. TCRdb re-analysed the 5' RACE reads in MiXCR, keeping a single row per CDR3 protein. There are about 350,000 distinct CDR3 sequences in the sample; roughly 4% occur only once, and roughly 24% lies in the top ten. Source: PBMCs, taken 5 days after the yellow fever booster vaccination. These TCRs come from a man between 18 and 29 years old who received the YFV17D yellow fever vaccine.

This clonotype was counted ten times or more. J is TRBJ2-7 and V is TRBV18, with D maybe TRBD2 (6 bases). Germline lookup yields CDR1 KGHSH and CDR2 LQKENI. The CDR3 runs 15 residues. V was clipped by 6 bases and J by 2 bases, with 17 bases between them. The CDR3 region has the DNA TGTGCCAGCTCGGAGGGACGTCCCGGGGCCTACGAGCAGTACGTC. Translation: CASSEGRPGAYEQYV.

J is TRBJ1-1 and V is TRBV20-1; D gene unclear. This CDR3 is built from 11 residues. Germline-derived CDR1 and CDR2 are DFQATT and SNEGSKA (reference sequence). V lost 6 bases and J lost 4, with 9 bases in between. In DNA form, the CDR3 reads TGCAGTGCCTACAGTGGCACTGAAGCTTTCTTT. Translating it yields CSAYSGTEAFF.

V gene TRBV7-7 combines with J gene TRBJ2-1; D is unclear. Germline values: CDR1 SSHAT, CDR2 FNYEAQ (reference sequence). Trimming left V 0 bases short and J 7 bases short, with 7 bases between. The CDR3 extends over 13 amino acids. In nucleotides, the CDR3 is TGTGCCAGCAGCTTAGCGCCTGAAAATGAGCAGTTCTTC. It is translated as CASSLAPENEQFF.

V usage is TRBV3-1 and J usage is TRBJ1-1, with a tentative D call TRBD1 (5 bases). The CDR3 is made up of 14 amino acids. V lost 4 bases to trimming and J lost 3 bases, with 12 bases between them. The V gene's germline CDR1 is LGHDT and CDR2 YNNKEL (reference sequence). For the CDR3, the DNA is TGTGCCAGCAGCCCATGGACGGGGGACACTGAAGCTTTCTTT. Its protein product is CASSPWTGDTEAFF.

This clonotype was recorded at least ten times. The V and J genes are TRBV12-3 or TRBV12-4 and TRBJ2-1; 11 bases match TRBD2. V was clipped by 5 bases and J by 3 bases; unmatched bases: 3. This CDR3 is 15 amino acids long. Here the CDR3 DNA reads TGTGCCAGCAGTCCTCTAGCGGGGGGCTACAATGAGCAGTTCTTC. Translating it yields CASSPLAGGYNEQFF.

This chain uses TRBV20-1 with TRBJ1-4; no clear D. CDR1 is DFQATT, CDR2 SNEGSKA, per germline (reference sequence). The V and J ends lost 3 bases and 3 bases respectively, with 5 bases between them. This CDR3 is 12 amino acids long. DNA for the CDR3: TGCAGTGCTAGGCTGGCTAATGAAAAACTGTTTTTT. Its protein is CSARLANEKLFF.

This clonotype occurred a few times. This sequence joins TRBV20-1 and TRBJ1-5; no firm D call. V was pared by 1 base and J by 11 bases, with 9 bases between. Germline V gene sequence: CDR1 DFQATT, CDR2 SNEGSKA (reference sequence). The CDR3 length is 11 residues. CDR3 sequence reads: CSARGRETQHF. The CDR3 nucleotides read TGCAGTGCTAGAGGTAGGGAGACCCAGCATTTT.

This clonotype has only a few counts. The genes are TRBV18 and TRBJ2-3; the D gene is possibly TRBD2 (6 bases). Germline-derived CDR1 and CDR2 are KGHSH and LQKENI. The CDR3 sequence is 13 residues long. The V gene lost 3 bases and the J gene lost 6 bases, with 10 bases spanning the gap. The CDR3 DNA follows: TGTGCCAGCTCACCTAGGGAGGAGGATACGCAGTATTTT. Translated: CASSPREEDTQYF. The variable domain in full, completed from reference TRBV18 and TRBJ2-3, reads NAGVMQNPRHLVRRRGQEARLRCSPMKGHSHVYWYRQLPEEGLKFMVYLQKENIIDESGMPKERFSAEFPKEGPSILRIQQVVRGDSAAYFCASSPREEDTQYFGPGTRLTVL.

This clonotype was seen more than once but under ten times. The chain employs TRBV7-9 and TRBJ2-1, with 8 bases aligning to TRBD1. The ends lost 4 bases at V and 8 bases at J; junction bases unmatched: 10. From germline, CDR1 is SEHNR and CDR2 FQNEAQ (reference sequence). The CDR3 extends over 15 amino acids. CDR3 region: CASSSRDRSGDEQFF. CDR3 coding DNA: TGTGCCAGCAGCTCCCGGGACAGGTCCGGGGATGAGCAGTTCTTC.

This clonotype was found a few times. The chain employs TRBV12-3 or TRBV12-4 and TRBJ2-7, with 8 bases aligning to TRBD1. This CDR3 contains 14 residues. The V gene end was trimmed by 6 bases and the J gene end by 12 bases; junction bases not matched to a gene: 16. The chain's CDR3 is CASSRAGGTGNAYF. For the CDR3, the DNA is TGTGCCAGCAGCCGGGCAGGGGGCACAGGAAACGCGTACTTC.

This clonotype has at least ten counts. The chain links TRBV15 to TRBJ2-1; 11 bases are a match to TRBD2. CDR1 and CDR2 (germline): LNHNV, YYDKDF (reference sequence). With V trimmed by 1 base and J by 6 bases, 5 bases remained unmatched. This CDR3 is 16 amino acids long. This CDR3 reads CATSRAPLAGGNEQFF. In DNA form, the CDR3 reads TGTGCCACCAGCAGAGCCCCCCTAGCGGGGGGCAATGAGCAGTTCTTC.

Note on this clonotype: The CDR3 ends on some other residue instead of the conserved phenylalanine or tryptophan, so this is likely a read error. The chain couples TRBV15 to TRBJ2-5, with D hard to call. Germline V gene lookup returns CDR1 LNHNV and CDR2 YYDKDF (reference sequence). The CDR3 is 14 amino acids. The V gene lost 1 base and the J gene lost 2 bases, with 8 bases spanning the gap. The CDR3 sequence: CATSRGGAQETQYL. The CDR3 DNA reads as TGTGCCACCAGCAGAGGTGGAGCACAAGAGACCCAGTACCTC.

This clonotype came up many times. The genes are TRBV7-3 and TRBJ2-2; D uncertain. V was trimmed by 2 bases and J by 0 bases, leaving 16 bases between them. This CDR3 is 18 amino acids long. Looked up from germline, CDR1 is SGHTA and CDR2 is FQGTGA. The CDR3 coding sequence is TGTGCCAGCAGCTTAGTCGCCCTAAGAGGCGCGAACACCGGGGAGCTGTTTTTT. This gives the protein CASSLVALRGANTGELFF.

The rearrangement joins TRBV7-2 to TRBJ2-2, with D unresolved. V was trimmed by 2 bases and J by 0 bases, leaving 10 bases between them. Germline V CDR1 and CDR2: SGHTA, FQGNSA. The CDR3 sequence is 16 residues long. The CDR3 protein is CASSLPADANTGELFF. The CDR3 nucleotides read TGTGCCAGCAGCTTACCGGCCGACGCGAACACCGGGGAGCTGTTTTTT. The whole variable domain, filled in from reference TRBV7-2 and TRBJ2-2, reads GAGVSQSPSNKVTEKGKDVELRCDPISGHTALYWYRQSLGQGLEFLIYFQGNSAPDKSGLPSDRFSAERTGGSVSTLTIQRTQQEDSAVYLCASSLPADANTGELFFGEGSRLTVL.

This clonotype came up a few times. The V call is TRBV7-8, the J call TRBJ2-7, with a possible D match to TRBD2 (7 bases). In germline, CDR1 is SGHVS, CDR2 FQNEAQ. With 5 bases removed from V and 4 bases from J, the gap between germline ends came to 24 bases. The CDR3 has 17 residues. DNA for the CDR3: TGTGCCAGCAGCCCTGGGTCGGGGGGCCCCGCAGATTACGAGCAGTACTTC. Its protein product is CASSPGSGGPADYEQYF.

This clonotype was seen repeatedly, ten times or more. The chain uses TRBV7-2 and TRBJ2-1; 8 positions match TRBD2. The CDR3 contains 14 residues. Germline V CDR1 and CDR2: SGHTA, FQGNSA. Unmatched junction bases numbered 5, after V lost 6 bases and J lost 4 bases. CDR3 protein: CASRLSGTYNEQFF. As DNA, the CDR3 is TGTGCCAGCAGACTTAGCGGGACTTACAATGAGCAGTTCTTC.

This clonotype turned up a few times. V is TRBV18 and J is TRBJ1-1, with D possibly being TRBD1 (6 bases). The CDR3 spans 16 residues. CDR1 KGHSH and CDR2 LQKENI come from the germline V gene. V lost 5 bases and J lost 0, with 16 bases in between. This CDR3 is CASSSQPTGLNTEAFF. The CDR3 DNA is TGTGCCAGCTCAAGTCAGCCGACAGGCTTGAACACTGAAGCTTTCTTT.

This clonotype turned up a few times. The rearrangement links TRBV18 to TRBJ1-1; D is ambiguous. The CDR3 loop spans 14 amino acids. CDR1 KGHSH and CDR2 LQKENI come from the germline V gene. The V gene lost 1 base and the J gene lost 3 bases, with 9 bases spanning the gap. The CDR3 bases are TGTGCCAGCTCACCACTAGGGAGGGACACTGAAGCTTTCTTT. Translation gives CASSPLGRDTEAFF.

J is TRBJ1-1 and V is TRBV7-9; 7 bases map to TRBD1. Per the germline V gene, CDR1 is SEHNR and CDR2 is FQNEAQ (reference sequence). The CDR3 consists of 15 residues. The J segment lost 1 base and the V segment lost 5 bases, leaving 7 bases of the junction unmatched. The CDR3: CASSALRGANTEAFF. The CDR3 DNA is TGTGCCAGCAGCGCCCTCAGGGGGGCGAACACTGAAGCTTTCTTT.

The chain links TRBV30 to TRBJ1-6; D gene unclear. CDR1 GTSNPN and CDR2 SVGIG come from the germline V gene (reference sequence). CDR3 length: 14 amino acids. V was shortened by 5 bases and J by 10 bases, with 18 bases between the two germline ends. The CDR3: CAWGGWLGNSPLHF. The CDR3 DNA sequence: TGTGCCTGGGGCGGCTGGCTGGGGAACTCACCCCTCCACTTT.